This is a list of T cell receptor beta chains from one sample in a study of T cell changes during pregnancy in multiple sclerosis. Libraries were prepared by immunoSEQ multiplex PCR; TCRdb keeps only in-frame clonotypes and omits some of them. The repertoire includes almost 35,000 clones, approximately 90% of them detected once, and roughly 10% sits in the top ten. The starting material was CD8+ T cells from peripheral blood mononuclear cells, obtained before pregnancy. The receptor source for this set is a female donor with multiple sclerosis, enrolled in a pregnancy study. Each CDR3 is given with its conserved first and last residue. The order of the fields is V gene, J gene, CDR3 protein.

TRBV13	TRBJ1-2	CASSSGAGGYTF
TRBV27	TRBJ2-3	CASSHRPSIVTDTQYF
TRBV14	TRBJ1-1	CASTRTEMAEAFF
TRBV7-2	TRBJ2-7	CASSPSLSGGHEQYF
TRBV5-1	TRBJ2-2	CASSFGWELFF
TRBV7-2	TRBJ1-2	CASSLGPQNYGYTF
TRBV7-9	TRBJ2-1	CASSPRASGNEQFF
TRBV27	TRBJ2-7	CASSFSQAYEQYF
TRBV11-2	TRBJ2-7	CASSLGRGLSYEQYF
TRBV7-9	TRBJ1-1	CASSLDRGRRTEAFF
TRBV11-3	TRBJ2-2	CASSPSGGANTGELFF
TRBV5-4	TRBJ1-1	CASSSQTHTEAFF
TRBV2	TRBJ2-1	CASSEVIAYNEQFF
TRBV7-7	TRBJ1-1	CASSFQGGRVEAFF
TRBV29-1	TRBJ1-2	CSGDREYYGYTF
TRBV6-5	TRBJ1-1	CASRGDNREAFF
TRBV30	TRBJ1-2	CAWVPENYGYTF
TRBV2	TRBJ1-2	CASRGWDRESLFYGYTF
TRBV29-1	TRBJ2-7	CSVELGGGEQYF
TRBV7-9	TRBJ1-5	CASSVDREPNQPQHF
TRBV5-4	TRBJ2-7	CASSLGDRGYEQYF
TRBV11-2	TRBJ2-3	CASSLHSTDTQYF
TRBV13	TRBJ2-7	CASSPPGQPYEQYF
TRBV5-6	TRBJ2-1	CASSLAEGTGSLQFF
TRBV19	TRBJ2-7	CASSITSGGFDEQYF
TRBV27	TRBJ2-7	CASSLSPGQGTYEQYF
TRBV4-1	TRBJ2-2	CASSQDFGTGLAGELFF
TRBV7-7	TRBJ2-1	CASSLDDLNEQFF
TRBV19	TRBJ1-1	CASRWTGGEAFF
TRBV29-1	TRBJ1-3	CSVDLLGTGDSGNTIYF
TRBV19	TRBJ2-1	CASSLSGYYNEQFF
TRBV7-8	TRBJ2-7	CASSLWASGSYEQYF
TRBV7-9	TRBJ1-2	CASSGSGLGYGYTF
TRBV12-5	TRBJ2-4	CASAQRVNDIQYF
TRBV4-2	TRBJ1-1	CASSRVRSLDTEAFF
TRBV9	TRBJ2-3	CASSDNRGSGLAGGTQYF
TRBV7-2	TRBJ1-1	CASSYEGQVDTEAFF
TRBV2	TRBJ1-5	CASSKGWGESNQPQHF
TRBV4-1	TRBJ2-2	CASSEGNGELFF
TRBV4-2	TRBJ1-5	CASSQEEGDQPQHF
TRBV7-9	TRBJ2-1	CASSEEYNEQFF
TRBV30	TRBJ2-7	CAWSGGPSSYEQYF
TRBV4-3	TRBJ2-7	CASSRGQGDSYEQYF
TRBV7-9	TRBJ2-5	CASSHGTSGAETQYF
TRBV7-9	TRBJ2-7	CASSLVRSDSLPSEQYF
TRBV11-2	TRBJ1-3	CASSLGEQGERRNTIYF
TRBV30	TRBJ2-1	CAWSLGQGLYNEQFF
TRBV6-5	TRBJ2-1	CASSYLPGTAYNEQFF
TRBV7-8	TRBJ2-5	CASDSGGYQETQYF
TRBV7-9	TRBJ1-2	CASSLGGTGDGYTF
TRBV2	TRBJ2-7	CASSEARAGSSYEQYF
TRBV7-7	TRBJ2-5	CASRSLLAGQETQYF
TRBV7-2	TRBJ2-7	CASSLGIGGDEQYF
TRBV4-3	TRBJ1-5	CASSQDSRGNQPQHF
TRBV4-1	TRBJ2-7	CASSQDSRELYEQYF
TRBV2	TRBJ1-1	CASSEIKLNTEAFF
TRBV7-6	TRBJ2-2	CASSFGGGGSAGELFF
TRBV11-3	TRBJ2-2	CASTSGHPTGELFF
TRBV29-1	TRBJ1-5	CSATGVGQPQHF